This T cell receptor (beta chain) was documented in a study of blood T cells in healthy people across ages. After removal of 6 bases from V and 0 bases from J, the junction contained 4 bases not matched to a gene. Germline V CDR1 and CDR2: SQVTM, ANQGSEA. The CDR3 covers 13 residues. In this sample, this clonotype turned up a few times. Then a second PCR, running about 6 to 11 cycles, was carried out with a sample-barcoded 5' primer and a J-beta primer mix. Each of the cDNA molecules was tagged by a template-switch adaptor with 12 random nucleotides. TCRdb ran MiXCR on the 5' RACE reads and lists one entry per CDR3 protein. The sample shows a few hundred thousand distinct CDR3 sequences, 25% to 30% of them seen only once.

Input material: blood. The J gene is TRBJ1-2, the V gene TRBV29-1, with 7 bases lining up with TRBD1. The sequence was obtained from a woman aged 70-85 years in good health. The CDR3 reads CSVRDRSNYGYTF. CDR3 in DNA: TGCAGCGTGAGGGACAGATCTAACTATGGCTACACCTTC.